A single sample gave rise to the 26 T cell receptor beta chains below, sequenced in a study of beta chain features in type 1 diabetes. Sequenced material consisted of expressed TCRB transcripts (all of the isolated RNA was reverse transcribed). Libraries were prepared by immunoSEQ multiplex PCR; TCRdb keeps only in-frame clonotypes and omits some of them. The sample lists tens of thousands of clones, around a third occurring once. The sequenced sample was stem cell memory CD4+ T cells from blood. These receptors were collected from a woman younger than 30 in good health.

This clone has at least ten counts. The rearrangement links TRBV5-4 to TRBJ1-1; possibly TRBD1 for D (6 bases). V lost 3 bases, J lost 3 bases, and 21 bases lay in between. Per the germline V gene, CDR1 is SGHNT and CDR2 is YYREEE (reference sequence). CDR3 length equals 17 residues. The CDR3 is CASSSGTQGIVDTEAFF. The CDR3 coding sequence is TGTGCCAGCAGCTCTGGAACGCAGGGGATAGTGGACACTGAAGCTTTCTTT.

The chain couples TRBV9 to TRBJ2-3, with a weak D call TRBD2 (7 bases). CDR1 and CDR2 from the germline V gene are SGDLS and YYNGEE. Trimming took off 0 bases at V and 3 bases at J, with 14 bases between the two ends. The CDR3 covers 16 residues. CDR3 protein: CASSVEEGGGTDTQYF. As DNA, the CDR3 is TGTGCCAGCAGCGTAGAAGAGGGAGGGGGGACAGATACGCAGTATTTT. Full variable domain (remainder filled in from reference TRBV9 and TRBJ2-3): DSGVTQTPKHLITATGQRVTLRCSPRSGDLSVYWYQQSLDQGLQFLIQYYNGEERAKGNILERFSAQQFPDLHSELNLSSLELGDSALYFCASSVEEGGGTDTQYFGPGTRLTVL.

In its sample, this clone was seen a few times. This chain joins TRBV30 and TRBJ1-1, with 7 bases lining up with TRBD1. Looked up from germline, CDR1 is GTSNPN and CDR2 is SVGIG (reference sequence). The CDR3 is made up of 13 amino acids. V lost 5 bases, J lost 1 base, and 4 bases stayed unmatched. The DNA of the CDR3 is TGTGCCTGGGCAGGGGGACCGAACACTGAAGCTTTCTTT. It specifies CAWAGGPNTEAFF.

This clone came up a few times. The rearrangement joins TRBV7-9 to TRBJ2-1, with D perhaps TRBD2 (7 bases). The CDR3 covers 16 residues. The germline gives CDR1 SEHNR, CDR2 FQNEAQ (reference sequence). The germline V and J ends were trimmed by 1 base and 2 bases, with 12 bases remaining between them. The CDR3: CASSLERGATYNEQFF. CDR3 in DNA: TGTGCCAGCAGCTTAGAACGGGGGGCTACCTACAATGAGCAGTTCTTC.

This clone was observed a few times. V usage is TRBV7-2 and J usage is TRBJ2-3, with 7 positions matching TRBD1. Germline CDR1 SGHTA, CDR2 FQGNSA. J lost 3 bases, V lost 5 bases, and 8 bases had no gene match. The CDR3 runs to 15 residues. The CDR3 sequence: CASSTTGVLTDTQYF. The DNA for the CDR3 is TGTGCCAGCAGCACAACAGGGGTTTTGACAGATACGCAGTATTTT. Complete variable domain (other parts from reference TRBV7-2 and TRBJ2-3): GAGVSQSPSNKVTEKGKDVELRCDPISGHTALYWYRQSLGQGLEFLIYFQGNSAPDKSGLPSDRFSAERTGGSVSTLTIQRTQQEDSAVYLCASSTTGVLTDTQYFGPGTRLTVL.

The J gene is TRBJ2-1, the V gene TRBV10-3, with TRBD2 matching 12 bases. The germline CDR1 and CDR2 sequences are ENHRY and SYGVKD. This CDR3 region has 15 residues. J lost 6 bases, V lost 6 bases, and 6 bases had no gene match. The CDR3 spells CAISGSSGGANEQFF. CDR3 DNA: TGTGCCATCAGCGGGTCTAGCGGGGGGGCCAATGAGCAGTTCTTC.

This rearrangement joins TRBV27 to TRBJ2-5; 9 positions agree with TRBD2. The CDR3 contains 13 residues. With 6 bases clipped from V and 5 bases from J, the junction kept 4 bases outside the gene matches. The germline CDR1 and CDR2 sequences are MNHEY and SMNVEV (reference sequence). DNA of the CDR3: TGTGCCAGCAGGTTACTAGCGGGTGAGACCCAGTACTTC. It is translated as CASRLLAGETQYF.

The chain joins TRBV7-3 to TRBJ1-1; D is uncertain. The germline gives CDR1 SGHTA, CDR2 FQGTGA. The CDR3 runs 13 residues. V dropped 3 bases and J dropped 1 base, with 6 bases sitting between them. The CDR3 loop is CASSFAENTEAFF. The CDR3 nucleotides read TGTGCCAGCAGCTTTGCAGAGAACACTGAAGCTTTCTTT.

This clone came up a few times. This chain uses TRBV9 with TRBJ2-7; TRBD2 is a possible D gene (6 bases). Trimming pared 2 bases from V and 2 bases from J, leaving 17 bases between. Germline assignment: CDR1 SGDLS and CDR2 YYNGEE. The CDR3 is made up of 16 amino acids. CDR3 amino acids: CASSVDLGGSPYEQYF. Written as DNA, the CDR3 is TGTGCCAGCAGCGTGGATCTGGGAGGCTCCCCCTACGAGCAGTACTTC.

The gene calls are TRBV9 and TRBJ1-3, with D possibly TRBD1 on 5 matching bases. Per germline, CDR1 SGDLS and CDR2 YYNGEE. The V end was cut by 4 bases, the J end by 1 base, with 9 bases between. The CDR3 spans 14 residues. The CDR3 is CASSTQGSGNTIYF. The CDR3 nucleotides read TGTGCCAGCAGCACCCAGGGTTCTGGAAACACCATATATTTT.

This clone was counted only a few times. This chain joins TRBV11-1 and TRBJ1-1; 9 bases align to TRBD1. V was pared by 4 bases and J by 8 bases, with 11 bases of the junction left unmatched. Germline CDR1 SGHAT, CDR2 FQDESV (reference sequence). This CDR3 has 15 amino acids. The CDR3 sequence is CASSSAGQGVSEAFF. In nucleotides, the CDR3 is TGTGCCAGCAGCTCTGCGGGACAGGGTGTTTCGGAAGCTTTCTTT.

This clone has more than one count but fewer than ten. The V call is TRBV4-2, the J call TRBJ2-5, with D possibly TRBD2 on 6 matching bases. The V end lost 3 bases, the J end lost 5 bases, and 13 bases lay between the germline ends. CDR1 is LGHNA and CDR2 is YNFKEQ in the germline V gene. The CDR3 contains 14 residues. CDR3 DNA: TGTGCCAGCAGCCAGGTTGGAGGGAGCGAGACCCAGTACTTC. Its translation is CASSQVGGSETQYF.

For the CDR3, the DNA is TGTGCCAGCAGCTTCGTACAGGGGGTTGAGCAGTTCTTC. This sequence encodes CASSFVQGVEQFF. The chain employs TRBV7-3 and TRBJ2-1; the match to TRBD1 covers 8 bases. Trimming at V came to 3 bases and at J to 9 bases, leaving 4 bases not matched to a gene. Germline lookup yields CDR1 SGHTA and CDR2 FQGTGA. The CDR3 length is 13 residues.

This clone has only one observation. The chain has TRBV6-5 and TRBJ1-2; D perhaps matches TRBD1 (5 bases). Trimming cost V 5 bases and J 5 bases, with 18 bases left between them. The CDR3 runs to 15 residues. Germline V CDR1 and CDR2: MNHEY, SVGAGI. Written as DNA, the CDR3 is TGTGCCAGCAGTCTAGGCTGCGGCAGACAGTATGGCTACACCTTC. Amino acids: CASSLGCGRQYGYTF.

This clone has only a few counts. The rearrangement joins TRBV5-1 to TRBJ2-1; 12 nucleotides align to TRBD2. CDR3 size: 15 residues. With 1 base clipped from V and 5 bases from J, the junction kept 1 base outside the gene matches. The V gene's germline CDR1 is SGHRS and CDR2 YFSETQ. The CDR3 loop is CASSLRLAGDNEQFF. CDR3 nucleotide sequence: TGCGCCAGCAGCTTGAGACTAGCGGGAGACAATGAGCAGTTCTTC.

V and J are TRBV6-5 and TRBJ2-2; no clear D gene. V dropped 3 bases and J dropped 4 bases, with 9 bases sitting between them. The CDR3 runs to 14 residues. CDR1 and CDR2 from the germline V gene are MNHEY and SVGAGI. The CDR3 bases are TGTGCCAGCAGTTATCTGACAAGCACCGGGGAGCTGTTTTTT. It is translated as CASSYLTSTGELFF.

The CDR3 DNA reads as TGTGCCAGCAGCCAAGATACGGGGGGAACGGATACGCAGTATTTT. Residues: CASSQDTGGTDTQYF. This chain links TRBV4-2 with TRBJ2-3; TRBD2 aligns across 7 bases. Germline CDR1 and CDR2: LGHNA and YNFKEQ. J lost 6 bases, V lost 0 bases, and 6 bases had no gene match. The CDR3 spans 15 residues.

The chain couples TRBV2 to TRBJ1-5; 11 bases are shared with TRBD1. Germline V gene data show CDR1 as SNHLY and CDR2 as FYNNEI. This CDR3 is built from 14 residues. Trimming cost V 6 bases and J 9 bases; bases outside gene matches: 7. The DNA for the CDR3 is TGTGCCAGCAGCCGGGACAGGGGGTACCGGCCCCAGCATTTT. Protein: CASSRDRGYRPQHF.

The V gene is TRBV11-2, the J gene TRBJ1-4; D is ambiguous. V dropped 0 bases and J dropped 4 bases, with 12 bases sitting between them. The CDR3 runs to 16 residues. CDR1 and CDR2 from the germline V gene are SGHAT and FQNNGV. The CDR3 loop reads CASSLDRRTINEKLFF. CDR3 nucleotides: TGTGCCAGCAGCTTAGATCGTCGAACAATTAATGAAAAACTGTTTTTT. The full variable domain, rest sourced from reference TRBV11-2 and TRBJ1-4, is EAGVAQSPRYKIIEKRQSVAFWCNPISGHATLYWYQQILGQGPKLLIQFQNNGVVDDSQLPKDRFSAERLKGVDSTLKIQPAKLEDSAVYLCASSLDRRTINEKLFFGSGTQLSVL.

The V and J genes are TRBV5-1 and TRBJ1-1; a weak D match, TRBD1 (6 bases). Trimming pared 0 bases from V and 1 base from J, leaving 10 bases between. CDR1 and CDR2 (germline): SGHRS, YFSETQ. CDR3 length equals 15 residues. As DNA, the CDR3 is TGCGCCAGCAGCTTGGAAGGACAGAAGAACACTGAAGCTTTCTTT. Amino acids: CASSLEGQKNTEAFF. The full variable domain, rest sourced from reference TRBV5-1 and TRBJ1-1, is KAGVTQTPRYLIKTRGQQVTLSCSPISGHRSVSWYQQTPGQGLQFLFEYFSETQRNKGNFPGRFSGRQFSNSRSEMNVSTLELGDSALYLCASSLEGQKNTEAFFGQGTRLTVV.

The V and J genes are TRBV9 and TRBJ2-5, with D perhaps matching TRBD2 (5 bases). The CDR3 spans 13 residues. Germline CDR1 reads SGDLS; CDR2 reads YYNGEE. V gave up 4 bases and J gave up 3 bases, with 10 bases separating them. Here the CDR3 reads CASSPRTEETQYF. In nucleotides, the CDR3 is TGTGCCAGCAGCCCTAGGACTGAAGAGACCCAGTACTTC.

The J gene is TRBJ2-1, the V gene TRBV27, with TRBD1 matching 9 bases. This CDR3 comprises 15 residues. CDR1 and CDR2 (germline): MNHEY, SMNVEV (reference sequence). With 2 bases clipped from V and 7 bases from J, the junction kept 6 bases outside the gene matches. CDR3 amino acids: CASSLMTGGGNEQFF. CDR3 coding DNA: TGTGCCAGCAGTTTAATGACAGGGGGAGGGAATGAGCAGTTCTTC.

The gene calls are TRBV6-5 and TRBJ2-5, with D perhaps TRBD1 (6 bases). This CDR3 is 13 amino acids long. The germline CDR1 and CDR2 sequences are MNHEY and SVGAGI. V was trimmed by 9 bases and J by 0 bases, leaving 11 bases between them. CDR3 amino acids: CASRTVHQETQYF. The CDR3 bases are TGTGCCAGTAGGACAGTACACCAAGAGACCCAGTACTTC.

This chain joins TRBV5-4 and TRBJ1-3; 7 bases are a match to TRBD1. The CDR3 runs 14 residues. J gave up 8 bases and V 3 bases, and 8 bases lay outside the gene matches. CDR1 is SGHNT and CDR2 is YYREEE in the germline V gene (reference sequence). The CDR3 loop is CASSSSGQRDTIYF. Here the CDR3 DNA reads TGTGCCAGCAGCTCATCGGGACAGAGGGACACCATATATTTT.

The chain uses TRBV10-3 and TRBJ1-3; 9 bases align to TRBD1. V trimming: 5 bases; J trimming: 0 bases; junction bases outside the gene matches: 8. The CDR3 extends over 17 amino acids. Per the germline V gene, CDR1 is ENHRY and CDR2 is SYGVKD. DNA for the CDR3: TGTGCCATCAGTCCCGGGACAGGGAAGAGCTCTGGAAACACCATATATTTT. Amino acids: CAISPGTGKSSGNTIYF.

Only a few counts were recorded for this clone. This chain joins TRBV19 and TRBJ1-1, with D possibly matching TRBD1 (6 bases). Trimming took off 4 bases at V and 6 bases at J, with 12 bases between the two ends. CDR1 is LNHDA and CDR2 is SQIVND in the germline V gene (reference sequence). CDR3 length equals 13 residues. CDR3 DNA: TGTGCCAGTAGTACACAGGGTAACGCTGAAGCTTTCTTT. Translation: CASSTQGNAEAFF. Full variable domain (rest looked up from reference TRBV19 and TRBJ1-1): DGGITQSPKYLFRKEGQNVTLSCEQNLNHDAMYWYRQDPGQGLRLIYYSQIVNDFQKGDIAEGYSVSREKKESFPLTVTSAQKNPTAFYLCASSTQGNAEAFFGQGTRLTVV.